The 31 T cell receptor beta chains below were found in one sample sequenced in a study of T cells after yellow fever vaccination. TCRdb called the 5' RACE reads again in MiXCR, with one record for every CDR3 protein. Of approximately 600,000 distinct CDR3 sequences in the sample, about 12% are singletons; the top ten hold 15%. The sample here was PBMCs, taken on the day of the yellow fever booster vaccination. These receptor sequences come from a man in his thirties or forties who received the YFV17D yellow fever vaccine.

The V call is TRBV12-3 or TRBV12-4, the J call TRBJ2-5, with D perhaps TRBD2 (5 bases). The CDR3 is 15 residues long. V dropped 5 bases and J dropped 5 bases, with 18 bases sitting between them. CDR3 coding DNA: TGTGCCAGCAGTCCGCAGAGGGCGGCCGGGGAGACCCAGTACTTC. Residues: CASSPQRAAGETQYF.

The rearrangement links TRBV6-5 to TRBJ1-3, with D unclear. The CDR3 has 16 residues. Germline assignment: CDR1 MNHEY and CDR2 SVGAGI. V lost 0 bases, J lost 1 base, and 10 bases lay in between. The DNA of the CDR3 is TGTGCCAGCAGTTACTCTGCCCGAGCTTCTGGAAACACCATATATTTT. Residues: CASSYSARASGNTIYF.

A few counts support this clonotype. The rearrangement links TRBV24-1 to TRBJ1-2; D unclear. The CDR3 sequence is 16 residues long. Between the trimmed V and J ends, which lost 0 bases and 8 bases, there was a span of 18 bases. Germline V gene lookup returns CDR1 KGHDR and CDR2 SFDVKD. The CDR3 reads CATSDLPAIRGRGYTF. The CDR3 DNA reads TGTGCCACCAGTGATTTGCCCGCCATTCGGGGAAGGGGCTACACCTTC.

This chain uses TRBV20-1 with TRBJ1-1; TRBD1 agrees at 7 bases. The ends lost 2 bases at V and 6 bases at J; junction bases unmatched: 3. The CDR3 spans 12 residues. Germline values: CDR1 DFQATT, CDR2 SNEGSKA (reference sequence). The CDR3 DNA is TGCAGTGCTAGATCGGACAGGTCTGAAGCTTTCTTT. It codes for CSARSDRSEAFF.

This clonotype occurred a few times. DNA for the CDR3: TGTGCCAGCAGCTTAAATCGCTACGAGCAGTACTTC. It yields the protein CASSLNRYEQYF. V usage is TRBV7-2 and J usage is TRBJ2-7; D is unclear. This CDR3 comprises 12 residues. V lost 2 bases to trimming and J lost 3 bases, with 5 bases between them. The V gene's germline CDR1 is SGHTA and CDR2 FQGNSA.

V gene TRBV7-9 combines with J gene TRBJ2-1; 8 positions agree with TRBD1. The CDR3 consists of 15 residues. J gave up 9 bases and V 6 bases, and 13 bases lay outside the gene matches. Germline assignment: CDR1 SEHNR and CDR2 FQNEAQ (reference sequence). CDR3 DNA: TGTGCCAGCAGGTCCGGGACCAGGGGGCCCAGTGAGCAGTTCTTC. This codes for CASRSGTRGPSEQFF.

A few counts support this clonotype. The chain employs TRBV5-1 and TRBJ2-3, with 10 bases matching TRBD2. This CDR3 is built from 13 residues. CDR1 is SGHRS, CDR2 YFSETQ, per germline. Trimming took 8 bases from V and 6 from J; bases not matched to a gene: 6. The CDR3 spells CASIGTSADTQYF. The CDR3 DNA reads as TGCGCCAGTATCGGGACTAGCGCCGATACGCAGTATTTT.

The chain couples TRBV5-1 to TRBJ2-7, with 10 bases lining up with TRBD2. V lost 0 bases and J lost 0; bases outside the gene matches: 9. Germline CDR1 and CDR2: SGHRS and YFSETQ. The CDR3 covers 18 residues. The CDR3 loop reads CASSLASSGRGSSYEQYF. In nucleotides, the CDR3 is TGCGCCAGCAGCTTGGCGTCTAGCGGGAGAGGGAGCTCCTACGAGCAGTACTTC. Complete variable domain (other parts from reference TRBV5-1 and TRBJ2-7): KAGVTQTPRYLIKTRGQQVTLSCSPISGHRSVSWYQQTPGQGLQFLFEYFSETQRNKGNFPGRFSGRQFSNSRSEMNVSTLELGDSALYLCASSLASSGRGSSYEQYFGPGTRLTVT.

The J gene is TRBJ2-3, the V gene TRBV6-1, with TRBD2 matching over 9 bases. The CDR3 has 14 amino acids. V gave up 8 bases and J gave up 5 bases; unmatched junction bases: 8. The V gene's germline CDR1 is MNHNS and CDR2 SASEGT. CDR3 sequence (DNA): TGTGCCAGCGCAAGACTAGCGGAGGAAGATACGCAGTATTTT. Translating gives CASARLAEEDTQYF.

The chain has TRBV3-1 and TRBJ2-7; the D gene is possibly TRBD2 (5 bases). Germline V gives CDR1 LGHDT, CDR2 YNNKEL (reference sequence). V was trimmed by 1 base and J by 12 bases, leaving 19 bases between them. CDR3 size: 14 residues. CDR3 in amino acids: CASSQGMGARSAYF. The DNA for the CDR3 is TGTGCCAGCAGCCAAGGAATGGGAGCTCGTAGTGCGTACTTC.

The sample holds many counts of this clonotype. The gene calls are TRBV5-4 and TRBJ2-3, with 7 bases matching TRBD1. The trim removed 3 bases at V and 4 bases at J, leaving 5 bases unmatched. The CDR3 length is 14 residues. Germline V gene lookup returns CDR1 SGHNT and CDR2 YYREEE (reference sequence). CDR3: CASSYNRGADTQYF. CDR3 nucleotide sequence: TGTGCCAGCAGCTACAACAGGGGTGCAGATACGCAGTATTTT.

A word on this clonotype: Germline is not matched at one junction end, which may reflect a read error. The chain uses TRBV10-2 and TRBJ2-5; perhaps D is TRBD1 or TRBD2 (5 bases each). Germline CDR1 reads WSHSY; CDR2 reads SAAADI. The CDR3 length is 16 residues. The CDR3: CASSPLDGDLREAQYF. CDR3 in DNA: TGCGCCAGCAGTCCCCTTGACGGGGACCTGAGAGAGGCCCAGTACTTC.

This clonotype was seen more than once but under ten times. This chain links TRBV6-5 with TRBJ2-6, with D unresolved. The CDR3 loop spans 18 amino acids. Trimming removed 2 bases at V and 0 bases at J, with 14 bases between. Per germline, CDR1 MNHEY and CDR2 SVGAGI. This chain's CDR3 is CASSYPDVRASGANVLTF. CDR3 coding DNA: TGTGCCAGCAGTTACCCAGACGTTCGGGCCTCTGGGGCCAACGTCCTGACTTTC.

This clonotype was counted a few times. The gene calls are TRBV5-1 and TRBJ2-2; TRBD1 is a possible D gene (5 bases). The CDR3 consists of 15 residues. V shed 3 bases and J shed 1 base, with 10 bases lying between them. Germline V gives CDR1 SGHRS, CDR2 YFSETQ. CDR3 protein: CASSSTVLNTGELFF. Written as DNA, the CDR3 is TGCGCCAGCAGCTCGACAGTGTTGAACACCGGGGAGCTGTTTTTT. Full variable domain (remainder filled in from reference TRBV5-1 and TRBJ2-2): KAGVTQTPRYLIKTRGQQVTLSCSPISGHRSVSWYQQTPGQGLQFLFEYFSETQRNKGNFPGRFSGRQFSNSRSEMNVSTLELGDSALYLCASSSTVLNTGELFFGEGSRLTVL.

This clonotype was seen more than once but under ten times. The chain joins TRBV13 to TRBJ1-2; 7 nucleotides line up with TRBD1. Germline V gene lookup returns CDR1 PRHDT and CDR2 FYEKMQ (reference sequence). V dropped 5 bases and J dropped 6; count of bases not matched to a gene: 9. The CDR3 has 14 amino acids. CDR3 region: CASSANRGSDGYTF. The CDR3 DNA sequence: TGTGCCAGCAGCGCCAACAGGGGATCGGATGGCTACACCTTC. The full variable domain, completed using reference TRBV13 and TRBJ1-2, is AAGVIQSPRHLIKEKRETATLKCYPIPRHDTVYWYQQGPGQDPQFLISFYEKMQSDKGSIPDRFSAQQFSDYHSELNMSSLELGDSALYFCASSANRGSDGYTFGSGTRLTVV.

The V call is TRBV27, the J call TRBJ2-7; 11 nucleotides match TRBD1. CDR1 is MNHEY and CDR2 is SMNVEV in the germline V gene (reference sequence). Trimming took 2 bases from V and 5 from J; bases not matched to a gene: 2. CDR3 size: 14 residues. CDR3 nucleotides: TGTGCCAGCAGTTTAGGGACAGGGGGGAACGAGCAGTACTTC. It translates to CASSLGTGGNEQYF.

This sequence joins TRBV24-1 and TRBJ2-1; D gene uncertain. The germline CDR1 and CDR2 sequences are KGHDR and SFDVKD. The CDR3 is made up of 13 amino acids. V lost 3 bases, J lost 7 bases, and 9 bases lay in between. CDR3 nucleotides: TGTGCCACCAGTGATGATCTAGATAATGAGCAGTTCTTC. This gives the protein CATSDDLDNEQFF.

The chain recombines TRBV20-1 with TRBJ2-5, with D perhaps matching TRBD2 (6 bases). Germline values: CDR1 DFQATT, CDR2 SNEGSKA (reference sequence). The CDR3 has 13 amino acids. Trimming shortened V by 2 bases and J by 2 bases, and 9 bases separated the two germline ends. The DNA of the CDR3 is TGCAGTGCTAGAAGGGAGGCACAAGAGACCCAGTACTTC. The encoded protein is CSARREAQETQYF.

Remarks on this clonotype: At one end the junction does not follow the germline gene, possibly because of a read error. The chain's CDR3 is CCAIELAGDLEETQYF. CDR3 sequence (DNA): TGCTGTGCCATAGAGCTAGCGGGAGATTTGGAAGAGACCCAGTACTTC. V usage is TRBV20-1 and J usage is TRBJ2-5, with 10 bases that match TRBD2. The CDR3 contains 16 residues. CDR1 and CDR2 from the germline V gene are DFQATT and SNEGSKA (reference sequence).

This clonotype appeared a few times. The chain links TRBV5-1 to TRBJ2-1; weak D call: TRBD1 (6 bases). CDR1 SGHRS and CDR2 YFSETQ come from the germline V gene. The CDR3 is 17 amino acids. The V and J ends lost 2 bases and 9 bases respectively, with 24 bases between them. The DNA for the CDR3 is TGCGCCAGCAGCTTAGACAGCGTGAGACAGGAGCAGGTTGAGCAGTTCTTC. This sequence encodes CASSLDSVRQEQVEQFF. The entire variable domain, with the rest obtained from reference TRBV5-1 and TRBJ2-1, is as follows: KAGVTQTPRYLIKTRGQQVTLSCSPISGHRSVSWYQQTPGQGLQFLFEYFSETQRNKGNFPGRFSGRQFSNSRSEMNVSTLELGDSALYLCASSLDSVRQEQVEQFFGPGTRLTVL.

Concerning this clonotype: This clone may be a read error of a much larger clone one base away. J is TRBJ2-5 and V is TRBV7-2; the D gene could be TRBD1 or TRBD2 (6 bases each). The germline gives CDR1 SGHTA, CDR2 FQGNSA. CDR3 length equals 14 residues. In DNA form, the CDR3 reads TGTGCCAACAGCTTAGGGGGGACTCAAGAGACCCAGTACTTC. Translated: CANSLGGTQETQYF.

The CDR3 spells CASQLRTNINEQFF. As DNA, the CDR3 is TGTGCCAGCCAGCTTAGGACTAATATAAATGAGCAGTTCTTC. This chain links TRBV7-9 with TRBJ2-1, with TRBD2 as a possible D gene (6 bases). This CDR3 contains 14 residues. CDR1 is SEHNR, CDR2 FQNEAQ, per germline (reference sequence). Trimming removed 8 bases at V and 7 bases at J, with 18 bases between.

The genes are TRBV7-6 and TRBJ2-5; a possible D gene is TRBD2 (5 bases). CDR1 SGHVS and CDR2 FNYEAQ come from the germline V gene. The CDR3 covers 11 residues. V lost 5 bases and J 10 bases, leaving 11 bases between the germline ends. CDR3 coding DNA: TGTGCCAGCAGCGGGGAGACGGGCCAGTACTTC. Its translation: CASSGETGQYF. The full variable domain, in which reference TRBV7-6 and TRBJ2-5 provide the parts outside the CDR3, is GAGVSQSPRYKVTKRGQDVALRCDPISGHVSLYWYRQALGQGPEFLTYFNYEAQQDKSGLPNDRFSAERPEGSISTLTIQRTEQRDSAMYRCASSGETGQYFGPGTRLLVL.

This clonotype has only a few counts. The junction does not match germline at one end; this may be a read error. V and J are TRBV7-2 and TRBJ2-3, with 7 bases that match TRBD1. Per the germline V gene, CDR1 is SGHTA and CDR2 is FQGNSA. The CDR3 contains 11 residues. The CDR3 spells CASSLRDSPSF. In nucleotides, the CDR3 is TGTGCCAGCAGCCTCCGGGACAGCCCAAGTTTT.

The chain is built from TRBV9 and TRBJ2-1, with unresolved D. This CDR3 spans 13 amino acids. Deletions cut 4 bases from V and 7 bases from J, with 12 bases between. CDR1 SGDLS and CDR2 YYNGEE come from the germline V gene. The CDR3 DNA reads as TGTGCCAGCAGCCCACGATGGGAAAATGAGCAGTTCTTC. Encoded protein: CASSPRWENEQFF.

V usage is TRBV6-1 and J usage is TRBJ2-5; D may be TRBD2 (7 bases). CDR3 length: 17 residues. V gave up 5 bases and J gave up 4 bases, with 23 bases separating them. Per the germline V gene, CDR1 is MNHNS and CDR2 is SASEGT. The CDR3 DNA follows: TGTGCCAGCAGTACGGGGTGCGGGGGCGCGCCCACAGAGACCCAGTACTTC. Its protein is CASSTGCGGAPTETQYF.

The rearrangement uses TRBV10-3 and TRBJ2-5; tentative D call: TRBD1 (7 bases). The germline V gene encodes CDR1 ENHRY and CDR2 SYGVKD. This CDR3 is 15 amino acids long. V lost 9 bases and J lost 4, with 21 bases in between. The CDR3 spells CAIAGREQGRETQYF. The CDR3 DNA reads TGTGCCATAGCCGGGCGGGAACAGGGGAGAGAGACCCAGTACTTC.

This clonotype has only a few counts. V and J are TRBV24-1 and TRBJ2-1; TRBD2 matches 10 bases. The CDR3 loop spans 16 amino acids. Trimming cost V 3 bases and J 2 bases; bases outside gene matches: 3. The germline gives CDR1 KGHDR, CDR2 SFDVKD. CDR3 protein: CATSDRTSGTYNEQFF. In DNA form, the CDR3 reads TGTGCCACCAGTGATAGGACTAGCGGAACCTACAATGAGCAGTTCTTC.

This clonotype was detected only a few times. V is TRBV20-1 and J is TRBJ2-1, with 8 bases fitting TRBD2. This CDR3 region has 16 residues. Trimming took 1 base from V and 4 from J; bases not matched to a gene: 9. CDR1 and CDR2 (germline): DFQATT, SNEGSKA (reference sequence). CDR3 DNA sequence: TGCAGTGCTAGAGTCCTCCTAGCGGGTTCTTACAATGAGCAGTTCTTC. It is translated as CSARVLLAGSYNEQFF.

V and J are TRBV2 and TRBJ2-3, with D unresolved. Germline V gene lookup returns CDR1 SNHLY and CDR2 FYNNEI. This CDR3 has 11 residues. Deletions cut 3 bases from V and 6 bases from J, with 4 bases between. CDR3 bases: TGTGCCAGCAGTGATCAGGATACGCAGTATTTT. Its protein is CASSDQDTQYF.

This clonotype was recorded at least ten times. This chain joins TRBV5-6 and TRBJ2-5; 9 bases map to TRBD2. V lost 4 bases and J lost 1; bases outside the gene matches: 11. Germline CDR1 is SGHDT and CDR2 is YYEEEE. CDR3 length: 17 residues. CDR3 residues: CASSALGDSGSQETQYF. CDR3 bases: TGTGCCAGCAGCGCCCTCGGGGATAGCGGGAGCCAAGAGACCCAGTACTTC.